What follows is one T cell receptor (beta chain) and its context. Other DNA sequences in the same sample also yield this CDR3. The data belong to a study of blood T cell repertoires in COVID-19. Overall study context: The samples span acute and convalescent COVID-19 from the United States, Italy and Spain. T cells, B-cell-depleted T cells, or PBMCs supplied cDNA or gDNA.

The V end lost 5 bases, the J end lost 4 bases, and 9 bases lay between the germline ends. CDR1 is KGHSH, CDR2 LQKENI, per germline. This CDR3 comprises 13 residues. The authors' processing: Reference gene primer amplification in the assay estimated nucleated cell counts. Assay used: immunoSEQ multiplex PCR; TCRdb lists only in-frame clones, some missing. V and J calls and clone size follow that table, whereas D and trimming were derived from the DNA. The sample includes fewer than 350,000 clones, around 88% of them seen just once. Specimen: peripheral blood. The chain recombines TRBV18 with TRBJ1-3, with a possible D match to TRBD1 (5 bases). The receptor was derived from a woman aged 25 to 45 who had recovered from COVID-19. CDR3 DNA: TGTGCCAGCTCAGAAGGGGCGGGAAACACCATATATTTT. This sequence encodes CASSEGAGNTIYF. The variable domain in full, with the rest retrieved from reference TRBV18 and TRBJ1-3, is NAGVMQNPRHLVRRRGQEARLRCSPMKGHSHVYWYRQLPEEGLKFMVYLQKENIIDESGMPKERFSAEFPKEGPSILRIQQVVRGDSAAYFCASSEGAGNTIYFGEGSWLTVV.